The clone carrying this TCR beta chain came up once. After extraction with the RNeasy kit, 0.5 to 1 ug of the RNA was reverse transcribed using random hexamers. One entry per CDR3 protein, called by TCRdb with MiXCR from the immunoSEQ multiplex PCR reads. Among roughly 200,000 distinct CDR3 sequences listed, approximately 95% were seen once. The V and J ends lost 6 bases and 5 bases, in that order; junction bases with no gene match: 14. This CDR3 region has 16 residues. The V gene's germline CDR1 is MNHNS and CDR2 SASEGT. The data originate from a study of CD8 T cells in Susac syndrome. This receptor was obtained from a human donor in good health. The V call is TRBV6-1, the J call TRBJ2-7; 9 nucleotides agree with TRBD2. Sequencing was done on a sample of CD4+ T cells from PBMCs. DNA of the CDR3: TGTGCCAGCAGCCCCTCCCGCGGGAGGGCAGTCAACGAGCAGTACTTC. This gives the protein CASSPSRGRAVNEQYF.